This T cell receptor beta chain appears in the sequencing data of a study of T cells in Graves' hyperthyroidism and ophthalmopathy. Exclusion of a patient resulted from uncontrolled infection, other autoimmune disease, pregnancy or lactation. Based on clinical symptoms, serum thyroxine and TRAb, thyroid ultrasound and orbital computed tomography, diagnoses were reached. Germline CDR1 reads MDHEN; CDR2 reads SYDVKM. V was pared by 4 bases and J by 4 bases, with 11 bases of the junction left unmatched. The CDR3 sequence is 18 residues long. RNA transcripts served as the template for amplifying TCR beta CDR3 regions. Initially, a first-round RT-PCR of the TCR CDR3 employed the HTBI primer set. TCRdb reprocessed the multiplex PCR reads via MiXCR and lists one record per CDR3 protein. The sample has a few hundred thousand distinct CDR3 sequences, 15% to 18% seen once; the top ten hold roughly 7.3%. Points from the study as a whole: Stable hyperthyroidism was separated from ophthalmopathy by a model based on 13 V-J features. In blood, most of the thyroid clonotypes expanded above 0.001 were also present.

The sample holds many counts of this clonotype. Its specificity is unknown. The source of this sequence is a woman in her 30s with Graves' hyperthyroidism. The V gene is TRBV28, the J gene TRBJ2-5; TRBD2 matches 14 bases. The specimen sequenced was blood. The CDR3 nucleotides are TGTGCCAGCAGTTCCTACGGGACTAGCGGGAGCCCTCGAGAGACCCAGTACTTC. It specifies CASSSYGTSGSPRETQYF.